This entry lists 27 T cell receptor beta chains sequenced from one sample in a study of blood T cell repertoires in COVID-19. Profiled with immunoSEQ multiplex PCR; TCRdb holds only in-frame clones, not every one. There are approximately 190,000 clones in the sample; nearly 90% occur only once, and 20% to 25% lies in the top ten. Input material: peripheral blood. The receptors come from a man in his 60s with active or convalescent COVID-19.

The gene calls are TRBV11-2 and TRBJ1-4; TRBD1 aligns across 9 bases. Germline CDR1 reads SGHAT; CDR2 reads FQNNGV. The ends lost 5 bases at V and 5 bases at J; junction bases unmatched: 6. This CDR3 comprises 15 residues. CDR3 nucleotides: TGTGCCAGCAGCAATCCCGGGACAGGGAATGAAAAACTGTTTTTT. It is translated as CASSNPGTGNEKLFF. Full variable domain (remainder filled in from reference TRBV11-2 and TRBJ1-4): EAGVAQSPRYKIIEKRQSVAFWCNPISGHATLYWYQQILGQGPKLLIQFQNNGVVDDSQLPKDRFSAERLKGVDSTLKIQPAKLEDSAVYLCASSNPGTGNEKLFFGSGTQLSVL.

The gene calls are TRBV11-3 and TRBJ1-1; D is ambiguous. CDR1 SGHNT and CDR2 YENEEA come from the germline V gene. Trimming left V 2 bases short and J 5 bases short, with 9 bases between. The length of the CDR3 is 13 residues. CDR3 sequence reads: CASSLNEWTEAFF. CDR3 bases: TGTGCCAGCAGCTTAAATGAGTGGACTGAAGCTTTCTTT.

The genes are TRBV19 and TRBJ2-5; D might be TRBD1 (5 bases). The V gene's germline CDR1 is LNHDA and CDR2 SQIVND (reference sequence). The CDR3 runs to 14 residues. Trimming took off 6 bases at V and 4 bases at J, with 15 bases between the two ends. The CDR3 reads CASSPRRGIETQYF. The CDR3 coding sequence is TGTGCCAGTAGCCCCCGAAGGGGTATAGAGACCCAGTACTTC. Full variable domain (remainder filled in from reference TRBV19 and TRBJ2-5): DGGITQSPKYLFRKEGQNVTLSCEQNLNHDAMYWYRQDPGQGLRLIYYSQIVNDFQKGDIAEGYSVSREKKESFPLTVTSAQKNPTAFYLCASSPRRGIETQYFGPGTRLLVL.

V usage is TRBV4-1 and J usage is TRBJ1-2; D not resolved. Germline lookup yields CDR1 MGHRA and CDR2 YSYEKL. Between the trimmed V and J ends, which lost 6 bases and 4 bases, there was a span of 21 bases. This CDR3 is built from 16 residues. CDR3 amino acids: CASSQIGRGSGYGYTF. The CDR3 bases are TGCGCCAGCAGTCAAATCGGGCGGGGATCGGGCTATGGCTACACCTTC.

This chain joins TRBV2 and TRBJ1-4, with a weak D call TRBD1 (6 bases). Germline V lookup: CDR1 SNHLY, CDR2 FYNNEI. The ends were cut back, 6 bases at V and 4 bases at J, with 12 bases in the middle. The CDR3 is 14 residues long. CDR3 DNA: TGTGCCAGCAGGTTACAGGGATTTAATGAAAAACTGTTTTTT. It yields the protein CASRLQGFNEKLFF. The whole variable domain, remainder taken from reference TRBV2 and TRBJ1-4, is EPEVTQTPSHQVTQMGQEVILRCVPISNHLYFYWYRQILGQKVEFLVSFYNNEISEKSEIFDDQFSVERPDGSNFTLKIRSTKLEDSAMYFCASRLQGFNEKLFFGSGTQLSVL.

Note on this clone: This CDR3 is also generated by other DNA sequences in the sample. CDR3 sequence (DNA): TGCGCCAGCCAGGGGGTGATGAACACTGAAGCTTTCTTT. It specifies CASQGVMNTEAFF. The chain recombines TRBV5-1 with TRBJ1-1, with 7 bases that match TRBD1. Germline V lookup: CDR1 SGHRS, CDR2 YFSETQ. This CDR3 is built from 13 residues. The V and J ends lost 7 bases and 0 bases, in that order; junction bases with no gene match: 3. The variable domain in full, completed from reference TRBV5-1 and TRBJ1-1, reads KAGVTQTPRYLIKTRGQQVTLSCSPISGHRSVSWYQQTPGQGLQFLFEYFSETQRNKGNFPGRFSGRQFSNSRSEMNVSTLELGDSALYLCASQGVMNTEAFFGQGTRLTVV.

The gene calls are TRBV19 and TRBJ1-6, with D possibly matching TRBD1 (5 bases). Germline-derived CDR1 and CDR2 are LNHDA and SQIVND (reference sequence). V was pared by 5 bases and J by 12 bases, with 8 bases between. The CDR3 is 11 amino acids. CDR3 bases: TGTGCCAGTAGTTCCCAGGGACCCCTCCACTTT. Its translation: CASSSQGPLHF. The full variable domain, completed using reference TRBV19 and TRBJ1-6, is DGGITQSPKYLFRKEGQNVTLSCEQNLNHDAMYWYRQDPGQGLRLIYYSQIVNDFQKGDIAEGYSVSREKKESFPLTVTSAQKNPTAFYLCASSSQGPLHFGNGTRLTVT.

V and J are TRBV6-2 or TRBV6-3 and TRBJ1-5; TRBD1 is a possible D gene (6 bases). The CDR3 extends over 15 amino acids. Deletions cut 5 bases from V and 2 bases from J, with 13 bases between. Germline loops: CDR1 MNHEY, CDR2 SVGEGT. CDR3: CASSGQGLGNQPQHF. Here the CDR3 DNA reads TGTGCCAGCAGTGGGCAGGGGCTTGGCAATCAGCCCCAGCATTTT.

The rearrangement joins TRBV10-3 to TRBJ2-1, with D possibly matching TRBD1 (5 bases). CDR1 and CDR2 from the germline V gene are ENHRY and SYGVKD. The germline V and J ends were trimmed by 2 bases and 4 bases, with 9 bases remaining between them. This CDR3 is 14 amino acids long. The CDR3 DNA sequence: TGTGCCATCAGTGAGGACAGATTATACAATGAGCAGTTCTTC. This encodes CAISEDRLYNEQFF.

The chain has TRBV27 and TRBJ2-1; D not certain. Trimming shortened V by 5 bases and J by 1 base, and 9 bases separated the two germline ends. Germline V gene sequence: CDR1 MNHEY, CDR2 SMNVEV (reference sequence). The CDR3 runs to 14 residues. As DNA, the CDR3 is TGTGCCAGCAGTGGTTTCGGTTCCTACAATGAGCAGTTCTTC. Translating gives CASSGFGSYNEQFF.

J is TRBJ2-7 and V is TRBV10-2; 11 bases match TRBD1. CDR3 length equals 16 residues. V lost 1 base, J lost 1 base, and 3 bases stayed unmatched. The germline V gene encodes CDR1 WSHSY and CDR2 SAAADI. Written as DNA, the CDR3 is TGCGCCAGCAGTGAGTTCGGGGACAGGGGGTCCTACGAGCAGTACTTC. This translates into CASSEFGDRGSYEQYF.

This CDR3 is CAISSDSYEQYF. CDR3 bases: TGTGCCATCAGCTCCGACAGCTACGAGCAGTACTTC. The gene calls are TRBV10-3 and TRBJ2-7, with TRBD1 as a possible D gene (5 bases). Trimming took off 6 bases at V and 3 bases at J, with 9 bases between the two ends. The CDR3 is made up of 12 amino acids. The V gene's germline CDR1 is ENHRY and CDR2 SYGVKD.

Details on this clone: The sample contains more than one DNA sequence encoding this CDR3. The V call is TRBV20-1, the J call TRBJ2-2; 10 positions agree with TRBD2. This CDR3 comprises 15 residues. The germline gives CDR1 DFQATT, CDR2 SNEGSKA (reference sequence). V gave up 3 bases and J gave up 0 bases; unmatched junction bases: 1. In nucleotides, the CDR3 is TGCAGTGCTAGTAGCGGGGGGCCGAACACCGGGGAGCTGTTTTTT. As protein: CSASSGGPNTGELFF.

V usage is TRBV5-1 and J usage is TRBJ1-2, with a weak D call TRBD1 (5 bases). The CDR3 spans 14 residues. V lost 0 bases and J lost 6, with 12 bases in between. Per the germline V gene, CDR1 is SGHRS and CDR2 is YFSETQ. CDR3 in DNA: TGCGCCAGCAGCTTGGCACAGGTCTTGGATGGCTACACCTTC. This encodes CASSLAQVLDGYTF.

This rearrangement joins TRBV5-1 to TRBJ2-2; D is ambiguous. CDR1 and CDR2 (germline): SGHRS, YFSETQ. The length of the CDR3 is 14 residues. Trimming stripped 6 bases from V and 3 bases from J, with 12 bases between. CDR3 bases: TGCGCCAGCACGCCCTATTGGTACACCGGGGAGCTGTTTTTT. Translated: CASTPYWYTGELFF. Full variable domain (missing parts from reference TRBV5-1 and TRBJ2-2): KAGVTQTPRYLIKTRGQQVTLSCSPISGHRSVSWYQQTPGQGLQFLFEYFSETQRNKGNFPGRFSGRQFSNSRSEMNVSTLELGDSALYLCASTPYWYTGELFFGEGSRLTVL.

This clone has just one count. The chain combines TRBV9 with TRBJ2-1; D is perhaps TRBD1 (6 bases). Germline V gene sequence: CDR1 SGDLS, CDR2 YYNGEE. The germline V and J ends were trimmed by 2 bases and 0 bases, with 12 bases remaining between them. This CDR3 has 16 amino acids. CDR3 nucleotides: TGTGCCAGCAGCGTTTTAGGGGGACGCTCCTACAATGAGCAGTTCTTC. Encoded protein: CASSVLGGRSYNEQFF.

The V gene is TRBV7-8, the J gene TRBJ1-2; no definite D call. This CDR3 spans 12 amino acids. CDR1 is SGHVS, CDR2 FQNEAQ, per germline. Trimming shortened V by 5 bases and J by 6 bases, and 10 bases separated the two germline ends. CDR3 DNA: TGTGCCAGCAGCCCTGGTGCGGATGGCTACACCTTC. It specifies CASSPGADGYTF.

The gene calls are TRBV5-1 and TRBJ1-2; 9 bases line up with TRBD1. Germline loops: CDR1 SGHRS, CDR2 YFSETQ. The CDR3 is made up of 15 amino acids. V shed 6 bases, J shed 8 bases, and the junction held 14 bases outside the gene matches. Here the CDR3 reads CASTETPGQGFGYTF. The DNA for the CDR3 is TGCGCCAGCACCGAAACTCCGGGACAGGGTTTCGGCTACACCTTC.

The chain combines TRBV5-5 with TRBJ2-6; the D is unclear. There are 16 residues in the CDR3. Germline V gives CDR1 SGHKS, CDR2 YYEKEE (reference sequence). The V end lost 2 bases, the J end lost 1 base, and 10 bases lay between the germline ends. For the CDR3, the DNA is TGTGCCAGCAGCTTCCTCCGGGTATCTGGGGCCAACGTCCTGACTTTC. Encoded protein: CASSFLRVSGANVLTF.

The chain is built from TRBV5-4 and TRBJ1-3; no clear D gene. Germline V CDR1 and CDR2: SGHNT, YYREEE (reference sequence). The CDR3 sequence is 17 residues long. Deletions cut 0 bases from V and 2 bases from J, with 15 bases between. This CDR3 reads CASSLVEGWEAGNTIYF. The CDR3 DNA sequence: TGTGCCAGCAGCTTGGTGGAGGGCTGGGAAGCTGGAAACACCATATATTTT.

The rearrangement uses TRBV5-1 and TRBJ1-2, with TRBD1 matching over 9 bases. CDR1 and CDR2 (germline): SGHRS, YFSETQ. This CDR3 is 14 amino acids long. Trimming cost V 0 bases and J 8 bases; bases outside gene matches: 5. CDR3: CASSLDRGPSGYTF. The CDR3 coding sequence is TGCGCCAGCAGCTTGGACAGGGGGCCTAGCGGCTACACCTTC.

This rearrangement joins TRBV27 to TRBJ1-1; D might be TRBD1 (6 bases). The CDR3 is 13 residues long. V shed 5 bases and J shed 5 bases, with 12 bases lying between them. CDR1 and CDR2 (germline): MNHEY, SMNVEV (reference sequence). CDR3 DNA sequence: TGTGCCAGCAGTAAAGGGGGGGGTACTGAAGCTTTCTTT. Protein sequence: CASSKGGGTEAFF.

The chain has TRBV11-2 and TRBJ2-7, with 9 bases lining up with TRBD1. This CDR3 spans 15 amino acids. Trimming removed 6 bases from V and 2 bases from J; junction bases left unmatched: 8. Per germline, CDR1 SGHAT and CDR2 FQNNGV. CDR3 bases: TGTGCCAGCAGGAATCCCGGGACAGGGACCTACGAGCAGTACTTC. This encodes CASRNPGTGTYEQYF. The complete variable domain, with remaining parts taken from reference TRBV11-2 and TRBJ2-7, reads EAGVAQSPRYKIIEKRQSVAFWCNPISGHATLYWYQQILGQGPKLLIQFQNNGVVDDSQLPKDRFSAERLKGVDSTLKIQPAKLEDSAVYLCASRNPGTGTYEQYFGPGTRLTVT.

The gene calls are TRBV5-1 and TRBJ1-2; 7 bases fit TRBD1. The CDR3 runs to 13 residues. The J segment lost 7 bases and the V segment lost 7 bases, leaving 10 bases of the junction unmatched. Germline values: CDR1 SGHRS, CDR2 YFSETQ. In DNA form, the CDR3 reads TGCGCCAGCGGAGATACAGGGGTCACTGGCTACACCTTC. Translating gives CASGDTGVTGYTF.

The CDR3 sequence: CASSLKARQGCYSNQPQHF. CDR3 DNA: TGTGCCAGCAGCCTCAAAGCAAGGCAGGGTTGTTATAGCAATCAGCCCCAGCATTTT. The chain recombines TRBV21-1 with TRBJ1-5; the D call TRBD1 from the table was never checked on the DNA. TRBV21-1 is termed a pseudogene. The CDR3 spans 19 residues.

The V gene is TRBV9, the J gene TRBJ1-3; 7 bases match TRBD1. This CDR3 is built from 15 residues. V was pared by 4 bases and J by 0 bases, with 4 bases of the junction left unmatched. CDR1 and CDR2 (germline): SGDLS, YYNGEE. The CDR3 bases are TGTGCCAGCAGCCCTTCAGGGGGCTCTGGAAACACCATATATTTT. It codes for CASSPSGGSGNTIYF.

CDR3 nucleotides: TGCGCCAGCAGCTCCCAGTTCAGTAGCACAGATACGCAGTATTTT. The encoded protein is CASSSQFSSTDTQYF. The chain carries TRBV5-1 and TRBJ2-3; D is unresolved. The CDR3 runs to 15 residues. Trimming removed 3 bases at V and 0 bases at J, with 11 bases between. The germline V gene has CDR1 SGHRS and CDR2 YFSETQ.